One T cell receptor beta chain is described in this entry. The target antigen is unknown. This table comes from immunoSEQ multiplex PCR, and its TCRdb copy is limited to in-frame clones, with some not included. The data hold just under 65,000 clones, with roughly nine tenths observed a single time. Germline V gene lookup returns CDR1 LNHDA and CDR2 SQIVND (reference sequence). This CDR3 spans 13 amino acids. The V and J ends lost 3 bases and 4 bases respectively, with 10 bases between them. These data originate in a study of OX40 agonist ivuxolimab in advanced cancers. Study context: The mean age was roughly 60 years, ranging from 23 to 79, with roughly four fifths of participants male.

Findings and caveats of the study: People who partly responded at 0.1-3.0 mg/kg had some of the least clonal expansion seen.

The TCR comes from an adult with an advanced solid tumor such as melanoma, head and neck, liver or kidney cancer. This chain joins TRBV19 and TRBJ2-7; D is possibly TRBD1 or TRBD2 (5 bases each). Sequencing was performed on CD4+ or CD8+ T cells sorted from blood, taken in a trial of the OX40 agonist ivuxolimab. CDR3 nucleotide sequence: TGTGCCAGTAGTATCTTGGGGGAGTACGAGCAGTACTTC. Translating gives CASSILGEYEQYF. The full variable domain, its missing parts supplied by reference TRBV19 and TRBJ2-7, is DGGITQSPKYLFRKEGQNVTLSCEQNLNHDAMYWYRQDPGQGLRLIYYSQIVNDFQKGDIAEGYSVSREKKESFPLTVTSAQKNPTAFYLCASSILGEYEQYFGPGTRLTVT.